This TCR beta chain was recorded in a study of metastatic and nonmetastatic thyroid tumors. Background on the study: Samples came from malignant and benign thyroid patients, and repertoires were compared across blood and tumor or nodule tissue.

Unmatched junction bases numbered 2, after V lost 6 bases and J lost 3 bases. Germline lookup yields CDR1 MRHNA and CDR2 SNTAGT. This CDR3 is built from 12 residues. General study results and limits: For both blood and tumor, malignant thyroid tumors reportedly showed significantly higher TCR beta diversity than benign nodules did.

Authors' processing steps: CDR3 was compared across clinicopathological groups, and the resulting differences were used to build a distant-metastasis classifier for papillary thyroid cancer. With MiXCR, TCRdb called clones anew from the PCR reads. TCRdb's processing, not the study's, gives the V and J calls here. Of about 5,900 clones in the sample, 34% were seen once. No patient had received any treatment before thyroid surgery. Only a few counts were recorded for this clone. Its specificity is unknown. This sequence was found in a male donor with papillary thyroid cancer or a benign thyroid nodule (not recorded which). Some clones in this sample may be carry-over from other donors' samples. V usage is TRBV6-4 and J usage is TRBJ2-7, with TRBD1 matching 7 bases. Material: adjacent normal tissue. The CDR3 nucleotides are TGTGCCAGCAGGGACAGGTGCTACGAGCAGTACTTC. Encoded protein: CASRDRCYEQYF.